This TCR beta chain was captured in a study of cytomegalovirus exposure and HLA in healthy donors. Findings of the study overall: CMV serostatus stood as the only immune exposure information on hand. Overall, about 160 TCR beta chains were annotated as cytomegalovirus-associated. Segments of the TCR beta V type were, in most cases, productive about 87% or about 30% of the time in an earlier analysis.

The PCR employed 60 Vbeta primers together with 13 Jbeta primers. Repertoires were generated with immunoSEQ multiplex PCR, while TCRdb's copy carries only in-frame clones and drops some. There are under 150,000 clones in the sample; about 77% occur only once, and about 1.3% lies in the top ten. Trimming shortened V by 4 bases and J by 3 bases, and 9 bases separated the two germline ends. This CDR3 comprises 14 residues. In germline, CDR1 is MNHNS, CDR2 SASEGT. Comments on this clone: The antigen is undetermined.

This chain uses TRBV6-1 with TRBJ2-2; possible D gene TRBD1, 6 bases. The sample was PBMCs. This clonotype was obtained from a man over 45 in good health and CMV-seronegative. This CDR3 reads CASSGQVYTGELFF. Here the CDR3 DNA reads TGTGCCAGCAGTGGACAGGTCTACACCGGGGAGCTGTTTTTT.